The 32 T cell receptor beta chains presented below share a single source sample, sequenced in a study of T cells after yellow fever vaccination. TCRdb passed the 5' RACE reads through MiXCR, listing each CDR3 protein once. There are around 350,000 distinct CDR3 sequences in the sample; roughly 11% occur only once, and roughly a sixth lies in the top ten. The sample was PBMCs, taken on the day of the first yellow fever vaccination. The source is a man aged 18 to 29 who received the YFV17D yellow fever vaccine.

The gene calls are TRBV12-3 or TRBV12-4 and TRBJ2-3, with D perhaps matching TRBD2 (6 bases). The length of the CDR3 is 16 residues. Trimming took 2 bases from V and 2 from J, leaving 14 bases between them. The CDR3 sequence: CASSLFGGANTDTQYF. In DNA, the CDR3 is TGTGCCAGCAGTTTATTCGGCGGGGCTAACACAGATACGCAGTATTTT.

This clonotype came up a few times. The chain has TRBV4-3 and TRBJ1-2; TRBD1 matches at 7 bases. V shed 5 bases and J 4 bases; nucleotides not matched to a gene: 4. There are 13 residues in the CDR3. Germline CDR1 and CDR2: LGHNA and YSLEER. CDR3 DNA sequence: TGCGCCAGCAGCAACAGGGGTCCCTATGGCTACACCTTC. Translating it yields CASSNRGPYGYTF.

Many counts were recorded for this clonotype. The chain combines TRBV3-1 with TRBJ2-2, with D uncertain. Germline V gives CDR1 LGHDT, CDR2 YNNKEL (reference sequence). This CDR3 spans 13 amino acids. Trimming removed 4 bases at V and 5 bases at J, with 8 bases between. In DNA form, the CDR3 reads TGTGCCAGCAGCCGATGGGGTACCGGGGAGCTGTTTTTT. It is translated as CASSRWGTGELFF.

The V call is TRBV5-1, the J call TRBJ2-4; TRBD1 agrees at 8 bases. The CDR3 is made up of 13 amino acids. The ends lost 4 bases at V and 8 bases at J; junction bases unmatched: 5. Germline V CDR1 and CDR2: SGHRS, YFSETQ. In DNA, the CDR3 is TGCGCCAGCAGCGTTGGACAGGGAGACATTCAGTACTTC. It encodes CASSVGQGDIQYF.

This clonotype came up a few times. The chain joins TRBV5-4 to TRBJ2-3, with a tentative D call TRBD1 (7 bases). The germline gives CDR1 SGHNT, CDR2 YYREEE (reference sequence). The CDR3 runs to 13 residues. V dropped 4 bases and J dropped 10 bases, with 16 bases sitting between them. The CDR3 protein is CASSQGGREAQYF. CDR3 in DNA: TGTGCCAGCAGCCAGGGGGGCAGGGAGGCGCAGTATTTT.

The J gene is TRBJ1-6, the V gene TRBV28; TRBD1 matches at 7 bases. This CDR3 has 18 amino acids. Germline CDR1 MDHEN, CDR2 SYDVKM. The V gene end was trimmed by 3 bases and the J gene end by 0 bases; junction bases not matched to a gene: 8. CDR3: CASSFGDRASSYNSPLHF. The DNA of the CDR3 is TGTGCCAGCAGTTTTGGCGACAGGGCCAGCTCCTATAATTCACCCCTCCACTTT. Full variable domain (remainder filled in from reference TRBV28 and TRBJ1-6): DVKVTQSSRYLVKRTGEKVFLECVQDMDHENMFWYRQDPGLGLRLIYFSYDVKMKEKGDIPEGYSVSREKKERFSLILESASTNQTSMYLCASSFGDRASSYNSPLHFGNGTRLTVT.

This chain joins TRBV4-1 and TRBJ1-5; D ambiguous. There are 14 residues in the CDR3. V shed 0 bases and J shed 1 base, with 4 bases lying between them. Per the germline V gene, CDR1 is MGHRA and CDR2 is YSYEKL. The CDR3 DNA is TGCGCCAGCAGCCAAGAGGAGAGCAATCAGCCCCAGCATTTT. Its translation is CASSQEESNQPQHF.

The table lists this clonotype with many counts. This chain links TRBV7-9 with TRBJ2-3; D remains unclear. Germline assignment: CDR1 SEHNR and CDR2 FQNEAQ (reference sequence). The CDR3 covers 15 residues. The V end was cut by 5 bases, the J end by 1 base, with 13 bases between. The CDR3 nucleotides are TGTGCCAGCAGCCCCTCGAGGTTTCGCACAGATACGCAGTATTTT. Protein sequence: CASSPSRFRTDTQYF.

This chain joins TRBV12-3 or TRBV12-4 and TRBJ2-7, with D perhaps matching TRBD2 (6 bases). Trimming stripped 6 bases from V and 7 bases from J, with 10 bases between. The CDR3 runs 11 residues. CDR3 in DNA: TGTGCCAGCAGCTCGCGGGGAGAGCAGTACGTC. Translation: CASSSRGEQYV.

In its sample, this clonotype was seen a few times. The V gene is TRBV7-6, the J gene TRBJ1-1; a possible D gene is TRBD1 (5 bases). The CDR3 has 15 amino acids. CDR1 and CDR2 (germline): SGHVS, FNYEAQ. V was shortened by 5 bases and J by 1 base, with 14 bases between the two germline ends. CDR3: CASSGSGRGNTEAFF. The DNA of the CDR3 is TGTGCCAGCAGCGGATCGGGACGGGGGAACACTGAAGCTTTCTTT.

DNA of the CDR3: TGTGCCAGCAGTGATGCGGGGGCTAACTATGGCTACACCTTC. Protein product: CASSDAGANYGYTF. The genes are TRBV2 and TRBJ1-2, with D maybe TRBD1 (5 bases). The V end was cut by 3 bases, the J end by 0 bases, with 8 bases between. Germline values: CDR1 SNHLY, CDR2 FYNNEI. This CDR3 is built from 14 residues.

The chain employs TRBV7-9 and TRBJ2-7, with 7 bases lining up with TRBD2. CDR3 length: 16 residues. The junction had 13 bases not matched to a gene; V was cut back by 4 bases and J by 4 bases. Germline V gene sequence: CDR1 SEHNR, CDR2 FQNEAQ (reference sequence). Written as DNA, the CDR3 is TGTGCCAGCAGCTCCTCGGGGGGAGGGGAGCCATACGAGCAGTACGTC. Encoded protein: CASSSSGGGEPYEQYV.

This clonotype was observed a few times. This chain joins TRBV7-9 and TRBJ1-3; 7 bases are shared with TRBD1. Losses at the gene ends were 5 bases for V and 2 bases for J; bases not matched to a gene: 12. The germline V gene has CDR1 SEHNR and CDR2 FQNEAQ (reference sequence). There are 17 residues in the CDR3. The CDR3 reads CASSTGMGQWTGNTIYF. CDR3 DNA: TGTGCCAGCAGCACTGGAATGGGACAGTGGACTGGAAACACCATATATTTT.

This clonotype has a handful of counts. The chain carries TRBV5-1 and TRBJ2-1, with D maybe TRBD1 (7 bases). V lost 4 bases to trimming and J lost 0 bases, with 14 bases between them. The CDR3 spans 16 residues. Germline V gives CDR1 SGHRS, CDR2 YFSETQ. The CDR3 spells CASSRAGGLSYNEQFF. The CDR3 DNA follows: TGCGCCAGCAGCAGGGCAGGGGGACTCTCCTACAATGAGCAGTTCTTC.

The J gene is TRBJ2-5, the V gene TRBV20-1; 8 bases fit TRBD1. With 6 bases clipped from V and 1 base from J, the junction kept 13 bases outside the gene matches. Germline CDR1 reads DFQATT; CDR2 reads SNEGSKA (reference sequence). The CDR3 length is 16 residues. The CDR3 DNA sequence: TGCAGTGCCTTGACAGGGGTGGGGTCCCCCCAAGAGACCCAGTACTTC. Translating gives CSALTGVGSPQETQYF.

The chain couples TRBV20-1 to TRBJ1-5, with 10 bases matching TRBD1. Germline V gene lookup returns CDR1 DFQATT and CDR2 SNEGSKA (reference sequence). The CDR3 covers 14 residues. Trimming cost V 1 base and J 5 bases; bases outside gene matches: 2. The DNA of the CDR3 is TGCAGTGCTAGAGGGGACAGGGGAGATCAGCCCCAGCATTTT. Protein sequence: CSARGDRGDQPQHF.

Only a few counts were recorded for this clonotype. The V call is TRBV5-1, the J call TRBJ1-4; D unresolved. Germline-derived CDR1 and CDR2 are SGHRS and YFSETQ. V was clipped by 0 bases and J by 2 bases, with 8 bases between them. This CDR3 comprises 15 residues. The DNA of the CDR3 is TGCGCCAGCAGCTTGGAAGGGAGGACTAATGAAAAACTGTTTTTT. This codes for CASSLEGRTNEKLFF.

This chain connects TRBV5-1 to TRBJ2-3; perhaps TRBD1 as D (6 bases). The V end was cut by 1 base, the J end by 5 bases, with 11 bases between. The germline V gene encodes CDR1 SGHRS and CDR2 YFSETQ. There are 14 residues in the CDR3. The CDR3 DNA is TGCGCCAGCAGCTTGAATTACAGGGAAGATACGCAGTATTTT. This gives the protein CASSLNYREDTQYF.

This clonotype was observed a few times. The chain is built from TRBV5-1 and TRBJ2-7; no reliable D call. Germline CDR1 reads SGHRS; CDR2 reads YFSETQ. The germline V and J ends were trimmed by 0 bases and 2 bases, with 6 bases remaining between them. The CDR3 covers 13 residues. The CDR3 DNA is TGCGCCAGCAGCTTGGCCGACCCCTACGAGCAGTACTTC. Amino acid sequence: CASSLADPYEQYF.

This clonotype appeared a few times. The V and J genes are TRBV5-1 and TRBJ2-4; D is perhaps TRBD1 (5 bases). The length of the CDR3 is 14 residues. Trimming left V 0 bases short and J 5 bases short, with 9 bases between. Germline loops: CDR1 SGHRS, CDR2 YFSETQ. In DNA, the CDR3 is TGCGCCAGCAGCTTGGGTGGCAGGGAAAACATTCAGTACTTC. Its translation: CASSLGGRENIQYF.

The V and J genes are TRBV12-3 or TRBV12-4 and TRBJ1-2, with D perhaps TRBD1 (6 bases). V gave up 5 bases and J gave up 4 bases, with 11 bases separating them. The CDR3 covers 13 residues. The CDR3 spells CASSDGQSYGYTF. CDR3 bases: TGTGCCAGCAGTGACGGACAGTCCTATGGCTACACCTTC.

This chain links TRBV27 with TRBJ2-3; 12 bases line up with TRBD1. The CDR3 loop spans 15 amino acids. Trimming took 8 bases from V and 5 from J; bases not matched to a gene: 8. Per germline, CDR1 MNHEY and CDR2 SMNVEV (reference sequence). CDR3 region: CASALRDRGQDTQYF. The CDR3, as DNA: TGTGCCAGCGCCCTGAGGGACAGGGGGCAAGATACGCAGTATTTT.

This clonotype was recorded at least ten times. The chain recombines TRBV7-2 with TRBJ2-3, with D hard to call. Germline V gene data show CDR1 as SGHTA and CDR2 as FQGNSA. V was pared by 1 base and J by 6 bases, with 8 bases between. The CDR3 is 13 amino acids. The CDR3 DNA follows: TGTGCCAGCAGCTTAGTAGCTTGGGATACGCAGTATTTT. Its translation is CASSLVAWDTQYF.

The V call is TRBV4-2, the J call TRBJ1-2; TRBD1 might be the D (6 bases). There are 15 residues in the CDR3. The V end was cut by 1 base, the J end by 0 bases, with 9 bases between. Germline V lookup: CDR1 LGHNA, CDR2 YNFKEQ. CDR3 sequence: CASSQVDSSNYGYTF. CDR3 bases: TGTGCCAGCAGCCAAGTGGACAGCTCTAACTATGGCTACACCTTC.

This clonotype turned up a few times. The V call is TRBV29-1, the J call TRBJ2-5, with TRBD2 matching over 8 bases. Germline V CDR1 and CDR2: SQVTM, ANQGSEA. The trim removed 6 bases at V and 5 bases at J, leaving 8 bases unmatched. The CDR3 runs to 13 residues. CDR3 residues: CSVFSGVGETQYF. CDR3 coding DNA: TGCAGCGTCTTTAGCGGGGTCGGGGAGACCCAGTACTTC.

CDR3 sequence: CASSPPGENTDTQYF. CDR3 bases: TGTGCCAGCAGCCCCCCGGGGGAAAACACAGATACGCAGTATTTT. The V gene is TRBV4-2, the J gene TRBJ2-3, with D possibly matching TRBD2 (6 bases). Germline V gives CDR1 LGHNA, CDR2 YNFKEQ. Between the trimmed V and J ends, which lost 4 bases and 2 bases, there was a span of 13 bases. There are 15 residues in the CDR3.

V and J are TRBV4-3 and TRBJ1-1; D gene unclear. The V end lost 0 bases, the J end lost 3 bases, and 14 bases lay between the germline ends. The CDR3 has 16 amino acids. The germline V gene has CDR1 LGHNA and CDR2 YSLEER. CDR3 sequence: CASSQDGGGRDTEAFF. The CDR3 DNA is TGCGCCAGCAGCCAAGATGGAGGAGGTAGGGACACTGAAGCTTTCTTT.

This clonotype showed up just a few times. The genes are TRBV19 and TRBJ2-1; 12 nucleotides match TRBD2. The V segment lost 5 bases and the J segment 9 bases; nucleotides outside the gene matches: 8. This CDR3 contains 15 residues. CDR1 is LNHDA and CDR2 is SQIVND in the germline V gene (reference sequence). The CDR3 sequence: CASSAGLAGLGEQFF. For the CDR3, the DNA is TGTGCCAGTAGTGCGGGACTAGCGGGCCTCGGTGAGCAGTTCTTC.

This clonotype was detected a few times. The gene calls are TRBV18 and TRBJ2-1; D is unclear. The CDR3 consists of 16 residues. Trimming removed 3 bases at V and 1 base at J, with 13 bases between. CDR1 KGHSH and CDR2 LQKENI come from the germline V gene. In DNA form, the CDR3 reads TGTGCCAGCTCACCCCAGGACGGCTTGTCCTACAATGAGCAGTTCTTC. This gives the protein CASSPQDGLSYNEQFF.

The chain employs TRBV19 and TRBJ2-7; 11 positions agree with TRBD1. CDR3 length equals 13 residues. Germline CDR1 and CDR2: LNHDA and SQIVND (reference sequence). J gave up 6 bases and V 6 bases, and 4 bases lay outside the gene matches. Here the CDR3 reads CASSSGQGAEQYF. The CDR3 coding sequence is TGTGCCAGTAGCTCCGGACAGGGGGCCGAGCAGTACTTC.

This clonotype was counted a few times. The chain couples TRBV20-1 to TRBJ1-2; D may be TRBD1 (5 bases). Trimming removed 1 base from V and 6 bases from J, with 12 bases in between. Germline V CDR1 and CDR2: DFQATT, SNEGSKA (reference sequence). The CDR3 is made up of 13 amino acids. CDR3: CSARATGPHGYTF. Written as DNA, the CDR3 is TGCAGTGCTAGAGCCACAGGCCCCCATGGCTACACCTTC.

This clonotype was detected ten times or more. The rearrangement links TRBV18 to TRBJ1-3, with 7 bases lining up with TRBD1. Germline trimming cut 3 bases from V and 1 base from J; bases unmatched to any gene: 3. The germline CDR1 and CDR2 sequences are KGHSH and LQKENI. The CDR3 has 15 amino acids. CDR3 region: CASSPPGGSGNTIYF. The DNA for the CDR3 is TGTGCCAGCTCACCCCCAGGGGGTTCTGGAAACACCATATATTTT. Full variable domain (outside the CDR3, taken from reference TRBV18 and TRBJ1-3): NAGVMQNPRHLVRRRGQEARLRCSPMKGHSHVYWYRQLPEEGLKFMVYLQKENIIDESGMPKERFSAEFPKEGPSILRIQQVVRGDSAAYFCASSPPGGSGNTIYFGEGSWLTVV.